This TCR beta chain was identified during a study of T cell repertoires in cytomegalovirus infection. Study as a whole: CMV infection together with matching HLA type was indicated by public TCR beta signatures.

This clonotype was observed a handful of times. Its antigen remains unidentified. TCRdb itself ran the reads through MiXCR, one entry per CDR3 protein. The sample lists roughly 990,000 distinct CDR3 sequences, around 31% occurring once. Whole-study results and caveats: CMV carriers with the relevant HLA were identified by cumulative public TCR beta family frequency. HLA-C-restricted, CMV-specific TCR beta clonotypes were dominant ex vivo.

This CDR3 region has 15 residues. The V end was cut by 1 base, the J end by 2 bases, with 11 bases between. Germline lookup yields CDR1 MGHRA and CDR2 YSYEKL. This TCR was sampled from a human donor in good health (CMV status not recorded). Some clones in this sample may be carry-over from other donors' samples. The material was cultured CD8+ T cells from PBMCs, obtained from culture after CMV antigen stimulation. This rearrangement joins TRBV4-1 to TRBJ1-2; a possible D gene is TRBD1 (5 bases). The CDR3 sequence: CASSQASGGNYGYTF. CDR3 DNA sequence: TGCGCCAGCAGCCAAGCATCCGGGGGAAACTATGGCTACACCTTC.